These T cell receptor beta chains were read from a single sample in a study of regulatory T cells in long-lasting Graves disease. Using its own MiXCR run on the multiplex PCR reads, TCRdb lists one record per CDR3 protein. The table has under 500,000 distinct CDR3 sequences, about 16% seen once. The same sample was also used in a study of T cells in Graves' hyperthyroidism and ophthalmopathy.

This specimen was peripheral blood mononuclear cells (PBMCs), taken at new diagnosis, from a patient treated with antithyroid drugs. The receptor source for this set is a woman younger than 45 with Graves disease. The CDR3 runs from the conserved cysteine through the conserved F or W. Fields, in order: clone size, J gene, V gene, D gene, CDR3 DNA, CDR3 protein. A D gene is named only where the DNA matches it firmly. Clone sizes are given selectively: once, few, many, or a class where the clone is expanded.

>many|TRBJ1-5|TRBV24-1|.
TGTGCCACCATCAAGGGGCAGTCCAATCAGCCCCAGCATTTT
CATIKGQSNQPQHF
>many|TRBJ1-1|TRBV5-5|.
TGTGCCAGCAGCTTGGGGGCGAGGAAGAACACTGAAGCTTTCTTT
CASSLGARKNTEAFF
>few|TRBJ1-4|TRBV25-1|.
TGTGCCAGCAGTGGAACTCAGTCTTCGGAAAAACTGTTTTTT
CASSGTQSSEKLFF
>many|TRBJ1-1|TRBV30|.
TGTGCCTGGAGGGAGACAGAAGTCACGTTCATGAACACTGAAGCTTTCTTT
CAWRETEVTFMNTEAFF
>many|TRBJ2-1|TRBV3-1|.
TGTGCCAGCAGCCAAACCCGTGAGCAGTTCTTC
CASSQTREQFF
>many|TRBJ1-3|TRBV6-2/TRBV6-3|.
TGTGCCAGCAGTGACTTCCCGGCGGGAAACACCATATATTTT
CASSDFPAGNTIYF
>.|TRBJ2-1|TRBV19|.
TGTGCCAGTAGTATTCCGGGATCCTACAATGAGCAGTTCTTC
CASSIPGSYNEQFF
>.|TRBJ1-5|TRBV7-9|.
TGTGCCAGCAGCTCGTCCCGGGACAGCAATCAGCCCCAGCATTTT
CASSSSRDSNQPQHF
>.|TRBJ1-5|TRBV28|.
TGTGCCAGCAGTTTACCTGCAGGTCAGCCCCAGCATTTT
CASSLPAGQPQHF
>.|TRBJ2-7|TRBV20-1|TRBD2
TGCAGTGCTAGACTACGGGGGGGTCACGAGCAGTACTTC
CSARLRGGHEQYF
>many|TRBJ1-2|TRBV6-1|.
TGTGCCAGCAGTGAGGGGCCATTAAGGGGCTACACCTTC
CASSEGPLRGYTF
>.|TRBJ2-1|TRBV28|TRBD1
TGTGCCAGTACCGGGACAGGGAGGAGCGGGGCCTACAATGAGCAGTTCTTC
CASTGTGRSGAYNEQFF
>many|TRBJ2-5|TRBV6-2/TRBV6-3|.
TGTGCCAGCAGTTACTCGGATGTGTGGTCCGCGGAGACCCAGTACTTC
CASSYSDVWSAETQYF
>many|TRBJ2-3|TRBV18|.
TGTGCCAGCTCACCATCCATAGATACGCAGTATTTT
CASSPSIDTQYF
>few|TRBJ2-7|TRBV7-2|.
TGTGCCAGCAGCTACAGGGCGAACCCCTACGAGCAGTACTTC
CASSYRANPYEQYF
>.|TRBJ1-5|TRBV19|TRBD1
TGTGCCAGTCCTCGGGACAGGGGTCAGCCCCAGCATTTT
CASPRDRGQPQHF
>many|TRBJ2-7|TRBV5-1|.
TGCGCCAGCAGCTCTAAGACTCGTTCCTACGAGCAGTACTTC
CASSSKTRSYEQYF
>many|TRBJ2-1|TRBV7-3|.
TGTGCCAGCAGCTTACGACCCAATGAGCAGTTCTTC
CASSLRPNEQFF
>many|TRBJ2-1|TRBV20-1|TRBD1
TGCAGTGCCCTTGATCCCGGGACAGGTAACAATGAGCAGTTCTTC
CSALDPGTGNNEQFF
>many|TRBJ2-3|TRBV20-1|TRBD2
TGCAGTGCTAGGCTGAGCGGGAGTGGCACAGATACGCAGTATTTT
CSARLSGSGTDTQYF
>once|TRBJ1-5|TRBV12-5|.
TGTGCTAGTGGTTTGAAACAGGTAAATCAGCCCCAGCATTTT
CASGLKQVNQPQHF
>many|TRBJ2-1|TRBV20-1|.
TGCAGTGTAATAACCCCTATAAACTCCTACAATGAGCAGTTCTTC
CSVITPINSYNEQFF
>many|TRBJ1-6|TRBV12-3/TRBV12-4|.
TGTGCCAGCACCCTGGGAAATTCACCCCTCCACTTT
CASTLGNSPLHF
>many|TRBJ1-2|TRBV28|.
TGTGCCAGCATCCGATCTGGGGATGGCTACACCTTC
CASIRSGDGYTF
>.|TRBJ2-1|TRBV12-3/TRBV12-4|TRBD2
TGTGCCAGCAATTTAGCGGGAGGGCCTCTGAATGAGCAGTTCTTC
CASNLAGGPLNEQFF
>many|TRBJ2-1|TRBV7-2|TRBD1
TGTGCCAGCAGCTTAGCGTTGAGGGGGCCTGGGAATGAGCAGTTCTTC
CASSLALRGPGNEQFF